This T cell receptor beta chain was found in a study of shared clonotypes between healthy human individuals. Regarding the study as a whole: Generally, naive subsets came out with larger estimated richness than memory subsets. When naive CD4 clonotypes were compared across four donors, 4% to 6.5% were shared.

The ends lost 4 bases at V and 2 bases at J; junction bases unmatched: 12. The germline V gene has CDR1 SGHDT and CDR2 YYEEEE. The CDR3 is made up of 16 amino acids. Points on this clone: Its antigen is not identified.

The protocol was immunoSEQ multiplex PCR, while the TCRdb copy is restricted to in-frame clones and leaves out a portion. The data hold some 2.1 million clones, with roughly 96% observed a single time. This chain connects TRBV5-6 to TRBJ2-7, with TRBD2 identical over 7 bases. The origin of this receptor is a man aged 18 to 30 in good health. The specimen sequenced was naive CD4+ T cells sorted from blood. As for subset: CD45RA+ positively selected. The CDR3 sequence is CASSDIRERGTYEQYF. The DNA of the CDR3 is TGTGCCAGCAGCGACATCCGAGAGCGGGGAACCTACGAGCAGTACTTC.